One sample yielded the 19 T cell receptor beta chains listed below, sequenced in a study of T cells expressing NK-cell markers (dated by TCRdb to about 2020). The protocol used for the library was 5' RACE. Reads for this sample came from an Illumina HiSeq 2000. Based on TCRdb reprocessing of the reads, there is one entry per CDR3 protein sequence, and DNA is missing. This specimen's table enumerates 200,000 to 300,000 distinct CDR3 sequences. The ten most abundant clones make up approximately 0.42% of the sample. Sequenced sample: blood T cells: a sorted CD56 or NKG2C T cell subset, CD4+ or CD8+ T cells, or bulk PBMC T cells (not recorded which). All receptors come from a man younger than 30 in good health. Donor details come from another sample of the same person, matched by shared clones.

The chain joins TRBV30 to TRBJ1-1; lacking DNA, the TRBD1 call made by TCRdb goes unchecked. The length of the CDR3 is 13 residues. Germline V gives CDR1 GTSNPN, CDR2 SVGIG (reference sequence). The CDR3: CAWSGRGNTEAFF.

The chain uses TRBV5-1 and TRBJ2-7; TCRdb proposes TRBD1, but this gene call is untestable without DNA. From germline, CDR1 is SGHRS and CDR2 YFSETQ. This CDR3 is built from 18 residues. This CDR3 reads CASRPSPGQGVGSYEQYF.

This sequence joins TRBV24-1 and TRBJ2-2; TCRdb indicates TRBD1, and absent DNA this call remains unverified. This CDR3 spans 17 amino acids. Germline assignment: CDR1 KGHDR and CDR2 SFDVKD. This CDR3 is CATSDLPGQGSTGELFF.

The rearrangement uses TRBV5-6 and TRBJ2-2; TCRdb returns TRBD1, unconfirmable since there is no DNA. This CDR3 is built from 13 residues. CDR1 is SGHDT, CDR2 YYEEEE, per germline. CDR3 sequence: CASVLPGVGELFF.

The chain has TRBV7-2 and TRBJ1-4. This CDR3 comprises 16 residues. From germline, CDR1 is SGHTA and CDR2 FQGNSA. CDR3 in amino acids: CASSSRPGPTAEKLFF.

J is TRBJ1-1 and V is TRBV20-1. CDR1 and CDR2 (germline): DFQATT, SNEGSKA (reference sequence). CDR3 size: 16 residues. This CDR3 is CSAPPGWTWGNTEAFF.

V usage is TRBV5-1 and J usage is TRBJ2-7; TCRdb's D call, TRBD1, is unchecked because there is no DNA. Per germline, CDR1 SGHRS and CDR2 YFSETQ. The CDR3 sequence is 16 residues long. CDR3 loop: CASSLSFRDRVYEQYF.

The chain employs TRBV29-1 and TRBJ2-1; the TCRdb D gene call, TRBD1, has no DNA to confirm it. The germline gives CDR1 SQVTM, CDR2 ANQGSEA. The CDR3 loop spans 15 amino acids. This CDR3 is CSVLPVGQSPNEQFF.

CDR3 region: CASSPGLGLGQYF. The V gene is TRBV6-2 or TRBV6-3, the J gene TRBJ2-5; absent DNA, TCRdb's TRBD1 call cannot be checked. This CDR3 has 13 residues. Germline CDR1 and CDR2: MNHEY and SVGEGT.

The chain uses TRBV5-4 and TRBJ2-4; TCRdb gives TRBD1 as the D gene, but with no DNA this cannot be confirmed. Germline lookup yields CDR1 SGHNT and CDR2 YYREEE (reference sequence). The CDR3 has 15 residues. This CDR3 is CASSSIRDAHNIQYF.

V is TRBV12-3 or TRBV12-4 and J is TRBJ1-5. The CDR3 sequence is 16 residues long. CDR3 residues: CASSIGVGYSNQPQHF.

The chain joins TRBV20-1 to TRBJ2-1; the D call of TRBD2 rests on TCRdb alone, since no DNA is present to check it. The CDR3 has 14 amino acids. Germline lookup yields CDR1 DFQATT and CDR2 SNEGSKA (reference sequence). The CDR3: CSAIIAELYNEQFF.

This CDR3 is CASSLGMSGRANNEQFF. This sequence joins TRBV5-5 and TRBJ2-1; TCRdb's assignment of TRBD2 cannot be checked, as there is no DNA. The CDR3 runs 17 residues. In germline, CDR1 is SGHKS, CDR2 YYEKEE (reference sequence).

The V call is TRBV24-1, the J call TRBJ2-1; TCRdb's assignment of TRBD2 cannot be checked, as there is no DNA. Germline CDR1 reads KGHDR; CDR2 reads SFDVKD. The CDR3 has 17 amino acids. The CDR3 reads CATSDYRASGHYNEQFF.

V gene TRBV10-3 combines with J gene TRBJ1-2; as DNA is missing, the TRBD1 call by TCRdb cannot be tested. CDR3 length: 15 residues. Germline V gene sequence: CDR1 ENHRY, CDR2 SYGVKD. CDR3 in amino acids: CAISESETDLYGYTF.

Here the CDR3 reads CASSSGIFNYGYTF. V usage is TRBV12-3 or TRBV12-4 and J usage is TRBJ1-2. This CDR3 spans 14 amino acids.

The chain links TRBV19 to TRBJ2-5; absent DNA, TCRdb's TRBD1 call cannot be checked. In germline, CDR1 is LNHDA, CDR2 SQIVND (reference sequence). The CDR3 totals 13 residues. This chain's CDR3 is CASKGRQKETQYF.

This chain connects TRBV3-1 to TRBJ2-1; TCRdb's assignment of TRBD2 cannot be checked, as there is no DNA. The germline V gene encodes CDR1 LGHDT and CDR2 YNNKEL (reference sequence). This CDR3 contains 15 residues. The CDR3 loop reads CASSYGGGRGNEQFF.

The chain joins TRBV6-5 to TRBJ1-3. CDR3 length equals 12 residues. The V gene's germline CDR1 is MNHEY and CDR2 SVGAGI. CDR3 loop: CASMSGGNTIYF.